The rows below give T cell receptor beta chains drawn from one sample of a study of cytomegalovirus exposure and HLA in healthy donors. Sequencing was performed with immunoSEQ multiplex PCR; in TCRdb, only in-frame clones are kept and a portion is missing. Of roughly 100,000 clones in the sample, 70% to 90% are singletons; the top ten hold about 2.5%. Sequencing input: PBMCs. The receptors stem from a man in his forties or fifties in good health and CMV-seronegative. Both conserved end residues are part of each CDR3. The D gene is left open where the match is weak. The size of a clone is reported for some rows only, either as once, few or many, or as a class for expanded clones.

abundance	d_gene	v_gene	j_gene	CDR3aa	CDR3nt
once	NA	TRBV5-1	TRBJ1-3	CASREEVSGNTIYF	TGCGCCAGCAGGGAAGAAGTCAGCGGGAACACCATATATTTT
NA	TRBD2	TRBV9	TRBJ2-2	CASGPHLAGNTGELFF	TGTGCCAGCGGCCCACATTTAGCGGGGAACACCGGGGAGCTGTTTTTT
NA	NA	TRBV30	TRBJ1-5	CAWSSMRNQPQHF	TGTGCCTGGAGTTCCATGAGAAATCAGCCCCAGCATTTT
NA	TRBD1	TRBV2	TRBJ1-2	CASSDSAGGGYGYTF	TGTGCCAGCAGCGATTCCGCAGGGGGCGGGTATGGCTACACCTTC
NA	TRBD1	TRBV27	TRBJ2-3	CASSSATGTATGPSTDTQYF	TGTGCCAGCAGTTCCGCCACCGGGACAGCTACTGGCCCTAGCACAGATACGCAGTATTTT
NA	NA	TRBV5-6	TRBJ1-1	CASSLAYSTEAFF	TGTGCCAGCAGCTTGGCCTACAGTACCGAAGCTTTCTTT
NA	TRBD2	TRBV10-2	TRBJ2-2	CASSDQAGGNTGELFF	TGCGCCAGCAGTGATCAAGCGGGGGGGAACACCGGGGAGCTGTTTTTT
NA	NA	TRBV9	TRBJ1-1	CASSVAEGWTQGEAFF	TGTGCCAGCAGCGTAGCGGAAGGGTGGACCCAGGGTGAAGCTTTCTTT
NA	TRBD2	TRBV9	TRBJ2-3	CASSVSPTSGGADTQYF	TGTGCCAGCAGCGTTTCCCCTACTAGCGGGGGTGCAGATACGCAGTATTTT
NA	NA	TRBV9	TRBJ2-1	CASSPRAWGEHNEQFF	TGTGCCAGCAGCCCACGGGCCTGGGGAGAGCACAATGAGCAGTTCTTC
NA	TRBD2	TRBV7-8	TRBJ2-1	CASSLRTLLAGGLDEQFF	TGTGCCAGCAGCCTGCGGACATTACTAGCGGGGGGGCTCGATGAGCAGTTCTTC
few	TRBD1	TRBV7-8	TRBJ2-7	CASSKRFRDRRLDEQYF	TGTGCCAGCAGCAAGCGGTTCCGGGACAGGCGACTGGACGAGCAGTACTTC
few	TRBD1	TRBV5-1	TRBJ2-1	CASSVDGTGVGNEQFF	TGCGCCAGCAGCGTGGACGGGACAGGGGTAGGCAATGAGCAGTTCTTC
NA	TRBD1	TRBV6-1	TRBJ1-5	CASTDRARNQPQHF	TGCGCCAGTACGGACAGGGCCCGCAATCAGCCCCAGCATTTT
NA	NA	TRBV10-3	TRBJ2-5	CAISESLPQGETQYF	TGTGCCATCAGTGAGTCACTACCCCAGGGGGAGACCCAGTACTTC
NA	NA	TRBV10-1	TRBJ2-7	CASSEIRGPTYEQYF	TGCGCCAGCAGTGAGATCAGGGGTCCGACCTACGAGCAGTACTTC
NA	NA	TRBV7-3	TRBJ2-5	CASSLNLQETQYF	TGTGCCAGCAGCTTAAATCTTCAAGAGACCCAGTACTTC
few	NA	TRBV2	TRBJ1-1	CASSEGGSRAWNTEAFF	TGTGCCAGCAGCGAAGGAGGGAGTAGGGCATGGAACACTGAAGCTTTCTTT
NA	NA	TRBV7-3	TRBJ2-5	CASSLSAQETQYF	TGTGCCAGCAGCTTATCTGCGCAAGAGACCCAGTACTTC
NA	NA	TRBV11-2	TRBJ1-1	CASSLGFSGGTEAFF	TGTGCCAGCAGCTTAGGTTTCTCGGGCGGGACTGAAGCTTTCTTT
NA	NA	TRBV7-9	TRBJ2-7	CSSSFSEGSYEQYF	TGTTCCAGCAGCTTTTCGGAGGGGTCCTACGAGCAGTACTTC
once	NA	TRBV2	TRBJ1-2	CASITTGANYGYTF	TGTGCCAGCATAACGACGGGAGCTAACTATGGCTACACCTTC
NA	TRBD1	TRBV7-9	TRBJ1-2	CASSLRDRDYGYTF	TGTGCCAGCAGCTTACGGGACAGGGACTATGGCTACACCTTC
NA	TRBD1	TRBV5-1	TRBJ1-1	CASSLRGTGGGEAFF	TGCGCCAGCAGCTTAAGGGGGACAGGGGGCGGAGAAGCTTTCTTT
NA	NA	TRBV30	TRBJ1-1	CAWRPSGGHPGEAFF	TGTGCCTGGAGGCCCTCGGGGGGGCATCCCGGGGAGGCTTTCTTT
NA	TRBD2	TRBV30	TRBJ2-7	CAWSLAGGFYEQYF	TGTGCCTGGTCTCTAGCGGGGGGGTTCTACGAGCAGTACTTC
NA	NA	TRBV7-2	TRBJ2-1	CASSPDLFYNEQFF	TGTGCCAGCAGCCCGGACTTGTTTTACAATGAGCAGTTCTTC
NA	TRBD1	TRBV15	TRBJ1-1	CATSRGQGTNTEAFF	TGTGCCACCAGCAGGGGACAGGGGACGAACACTGAAGCTTTCTTT
NA	NA	TRBV4-3	TRBJ2-2	CASSQDSRQVGTGELFF	TGCGCCAGCAGCCAAGACTCGCGGCAAGTGGGCACCGGGGAGCTGTTTTTT
NA	TRBD2	TRBV5-6	TRBJ2-1	CASSLAGGPDEQFF	TGTGCCAGCAGCCTAGCGGGGGGGCCTGATGAGCAGTTCTTC
NA	TRBD2	TRBV9	TRBJ2-1	CASSVGVGSGGPNEQFF	TGTGCCAGCAGCGTAGGAGTAGGTAGCGGGGGTCCAAATGAGCAGTTCTTC
NA	TRBD1	TRBV9	TRBJ1-6	CASSPEGQANSPLHF	TGTGCCAGCAGCCCCGAGGGACAGGCTAATTCACCCCTCCACTTT
NA	TRBD2	TRBV6-6	TRBJ2-5	CASSLAGGKETQYF	TGTGCCAGCAGTCTAGCGGGGGGTAAAGAGACCCAGTACTTC
NA	NA	TRBV7-8	TRBJ1-2	CASSLVPGLGPYGYTF	TGTGCCAGCAGCTTAGTACCAGGCTTGGGCCCCTATGGCTACACCTTC
few	TRBD1	TRBV6-5	TRBJ1-2	CASSYAGQGLYGYTF	TGTGCCAGCAGTTACGCGGGACAGGGACTTTATGGCTACACCTTC
NA	TRBD1	TRBV9	TRBJ2-6	CASRGTVFSGANVLTF	TGTGCCAGCCGAGGGACAGTCTTCTCTGGGGCCAACGTCCTGACTTTC
NA	TRBD1	TRBV6-6	TRBJ2-5	CASRDGQGRLRGTQYF	TGTGCCAGCAGGGATGGACAGGGGAGGTTAAGGGGGACCCAGTACTTC
NA	NA	TRBV5-1	TRBJ1-6	CASSFSGTPAGSYNSPLHF	TGCGCCAGCAGCTTCTCCGGGACACCCGCTGGCTCCTATAATTCACCCCTCCACTTT
NA	TRBD1	TRBV5-6	TRBJ1-1	CASRGTGYGNTEAFF	TGTGCCAGCAGAGGGACAGGGTATGGGAACACTGAAGCTTTCTTT
NA	NA	TRBV9	TRBJ1-6	CASSEGGGGSSPLHF	TGTGCCAGCAGCGAGGGAGGGGGGGGAAGTTCACCCCTCCACTTT
NA	NA	TRBV6-1	TRBJ2-7	CASSEGHREYEQYF	TGTGCCAGCAGTGAAGGACACAGGGAGTACGAGCAGTACTTC